One and the same sample provided the 9 T cell receptor beta chains below, sequenced in a study of T cell responses to AZD1222 COVID-19 vaccine. TCRdb's table, derived via immunoSEQ multiplex PCR, lists solely in-frame clones and lacks some. The data show 130,000 or so clones, with nearly 90% seen just once and roughly 6.1% held by the top ten. Source: peripheral blood, taken 28 days after the second AZD1222 dose. The origin of the receptors is an adult who received the AZD1222 COVID-19 vaccine.

The chain employs TRBV5-4 and TRBJ2-3, with 9 bases identical to TRBD2. CDR1 and CDR2 (germline): SGHNT, YYREEE (reference sequence). The ends lost 1 base at V and 1 base at J; junction bases unmatched: 4. The CDR3 covers 16 residues. The CDR3 protein is CASSLTIAGGTDTQYF. In nucleotides, the CDR3 is TGTGCCAGCAGCTTGACGATAGCGGGAGGCACAGATACGCAGTATTTT.

This clone has a single count. The sample has other DNA sequences that encode this CDR3 too. The chain combines TRBV6-5 with TRBJ1-5; the D is unclear. CDR1 MNHEY and CDR2 SVGAGI come from the germline V gene. There are 13 residues in the CDR3. V lost 6 bases and J 0 bases, leaving 6 bases between the germline ends. CDR3 in amino acids: CASRRYSNQPQHF. The CDR3 DNA is TGTGCCAGCAGAAGATATAGCAATCAGCCCCAGCATTTT.

The chain employs TRBV28 and TRBJ2-3; TRBD1 matches 9 bases. Germline loops: CDR1 MDHEN, CDR2 SYDVKM. Unmatched junction bases numbered 5, after V lost 7 bases and J lost 3 bases. The CDR3 has 14 residues. In DNA, the CDR3 is TGTGCCAGCAACCCTGGACAGGGGACAGATACGCAGTATTTT. This gives the protein CASNPGQGTDTQYF. Full variable domain (rest looked up from reference TRBV28 and TRBJ2-3): DVKVTQSSRYLVKRTGEKVFLECVQDMDHENMFWYRQDPGLGLRLIYFSYDVKMKEKGDIPEGYSVSREKKERFSLILESASTNQTSMYLCASNPGQGTDTQYFGPGTRLTVL.

V usage is TRBV5-1 and J usage is TRBJ2-3; 11 nucleotides line up with TRBD1. Trimming took 4 bases from V and 5 from J; bases not matched to a gene: 6. This CDR3 is built from 15 residues. Germline values: CDR1 SGHRS, CDR2 YFSETQ. The CDR3 DNA sequence: TGCGCCAGCAGCAGAGGACAGGGGGCTGTAGATACGCAGTATTTT. Translating it yields CASSRGQGAVDTQYF.

This chain uses TRBV6-1 with TRBJ1-1; D uncertain. V was trimmed by 0 bases and J by 3 bases, leaving 11 bases between them. CDR1 and CDR2 from the germline V gene are MNHNS and SASEGT. The CDR3 has 15 amino acids. The CDR3 spells CASSEALQGHTEAFF. For the CDR3, the DNA is TGTGCCAGCAGTGAAGCGCTTCAAGGACACACTGAAGCTTTCTTT.

This clone was recorded a few times. The J gene is TRBJ1-4, the V gene TRBV5-1; TRBD1 matches at 8 bases. CDR1 is SGHRS, CDR2 YFSETQ, per germline. This CDR3 region has 16 residues. Germline trimming cut 0 bases from V and 5 bases from J; bases unmatched to any gene: 6. CDR3 nucleotides: TGCGCCAGCAGCTTGGTTCCGGGACAGGCAAATGAAAAACTGTTTTTT. Amino acid sequence: CASSLVPGQANEKLFF.

This chain connects TRBV4-1 to TRBJ2-5; D not resolved. CDR1 and CDR2 (germline): MGHRA, YSYEKL. The ends were cut back, 1 base at V and 5 bases at J, with 14 bases in the middle. CDR3 length equals 15 residues. As DNA, the CDR3 is TGCGCCAGCAGCCAAGGTGGCGGACGGATGGAGACCCAGTACTTC. This gives the protein CASSQGGGRMETQYF.

V usage is TRBV12-3 or TRBV12-4 and J usage is TRBJ2-3; D gene ambiguous. V shed 5 bases and J shed 1 base, with 7 bases lying between them. The CDR3 loop spans 13 amino acids. The DNA of the CDR3 is TGTGCCAGCAGTAGGCATCGCACAGATACGCAGTATTTT. It translates to CASSRHRTDTQYF.

Only a few counts were recorded for this clone. This rearrangement joins TRBV7-9 to TRBJ1-6; D possibly corresponds to TRBD1 (6 bases). The CDR3 consists of 16 residues. Deletions cut 5 bases from V and 7 bases from J, with 18 bases between. Per the germline V gene, CDR1 is SEHNR and CDR2 is FQNEAQ (reference sequence). CDR3 sequence reads: CASSPIGGQGNSPLHF. CDR3 nucleotide sequence: TGTGCCAGCAGCCCGATCGGAGGTCAGGGGAATTCACCCCTCCACTTT.